The rows below give T cell receptor beta chains drawn from one sample of a study of blood T cell repertoires in COVID-19. Profiling relied on immunoSEQ multiplex PCR, and the TCRdb table lists in-frame clones only, not all of them. The data contain 300,000 or so clones, around nine tenths of them singletons. Sequenced input: PBMCs or T cells enriched from blood (not recorded which). All receptors come from a woman aged 25 to 39 who had recovered from COVID-19. Each CDR3 is given with its conserved first and last residue. D genes are given only for firm matches. Clone size is given for some rows only: seen once, a few or many times, or a class if the clone is expanded.

len,v_gene,j_gene,d_gene,abundance,CDR3nt,CDR3aa
16,TRBV6-5,TRBJ2-1,TRBD2,-,TGTGCCAGCAGTTTCATAGCGGGGTCCTCCTACAATGAGCAGTTCTTC,CASSFIAGSSYNEQFF
14,TRBV18,TRBJ1-6,-,once,TGTGCCAGCTCACCACAGGGTAGGGGTTCACCCCTCCACTTT,CASSPQGRGSPLHF
14,TRBV7-2,TRBJ1-2,-,-,TGTGCCAGCAGCCTCAATACCGGGGGGCTTGGCTACACCTTC,CASSLNTGGLGYTF
17,TRBV27,TRBJ2-3,TRBD1,-,TGTGCCAGCAGTCCTAGGTTGAGGGGACAGGGCTCAGATACGCAGTATTTT,CASSPRLRGQGSDTQYF
21,TRBV7-7,TRBJ2-3,TRBD2,-,TGTGCTAGCAGCAACCTACCGGGACTAGCGGGGGGGCGTGTTGGCACAGATACGCAGTATTTT,CASSNLPGLAGGRVGTDTQYF
15,TRBV6-2/TRBV6-3,TRBJ2-2,-,-,TGTGCCAGCAGTACCCTCGGGGGTTCCACCGGGGAGCTGTTTTTT,CASSTLGGSTGELFF
15,TRBV19,TRBJ2-5,TRBD2,once,TGTGCCAGACGGACTAGCGGAGCCCCACAAGAGACCCAGTACTTC,CARRTSGAPQETQYF
14,TRBV19,TRBJ1-2,TRBD1,few,TGTGCCAGTAGTACAGAAGACAGGGTTTATGGCTACACCTTC,CASSTEDRVYGYTF
13,TRBV7-8,TRBJ1-5,-,-,TGTGCCAGCAGCCGAGACGGGAATCAGCCCCAGCATTTT,CASSRDGNQPQHF
14,TRBV6-5,TRBJ2-7,-,-,TGTGCCAGCAGCCCAACGACACGGACCTACGAGCAGTACTTC,CASSPTTRTYEQYF
15,TRBV7-2,TRBJ1-1,-,-,TGTGCCAGCAGCTTAGCGGCCAGGGTTGACACTGAAGCTTTCTTT,CASSLAARVDTEAFF
18,TRBV19,TRBJ1-6,-,-,TGTGCCAGCGCCTCCGGGGTGGGGGGAAGCTCCTATAATTCACCCCTCCACTTT,CASASGVGGSSYNSPLHF
15,TRBV6-2/TRBV6-3,TRBJ2-1,TRBD2,-,TGTGCCAGCAGTTACGGAGGCGGGGGGTACAATGAGCAGTTCTTC,CASSYGGGGYNEQFF
13,TRBV27,TRBJ2-1,-,-,TGTGCCAGCAGTTCGCGGGGATTTGGTGAGCAGTTCTTC,CASSSRGFGEQFF
15,TRBV5-1,TRBJ1-5,-,-,TGCGCCAGCAGCCCCGGGGGGTTACGACGTCAGCCCCAGCATTTT,CASSPGGLRRQPQHF
15,TRBV5-1,TRBJ2-2,TRBD1,-,TGCGCCAGCAGCTGGGACAGGGGGTACACCGGGGAGCTGTTTTTT,CASSWDRGYTGELFF
14,TRBV7-2,TRBJ1-4,-,-,TGTGCCAGCAGCCTTCGTGGGAGTAATGAAAAACTGTTTTTT,CASSLRGSNEKLFF
15,TRBV6-5,TRBJ1-6,TRBD1,-,TGTGCCAGCAGTTACTTTGGACAGGTTAATTCACCCCTCCACTTT,CASSYFGQVNSPLHF
12,TRBV29-1,TRBJ1-2,TRBD1,-,TGCAGCGTTGTAGGGGGCGGCTATGGCTACACCTTC,CSVVGGGYGYTF
15,TRBV19,TRBJ2-3,TRBD2,-,TGTGCCAGTAGTCGGGCGGGGGTTGACACAGATACGCAGTATTTT,CASSRAGVDTDTQYF
17,TRBV19,TRBJ1-2,TRBD1,-,TGTGCCAGTAGTACCCATCGACAGGGCATGTTAGTTGATGGCTACACCTTC,CASSTHRQGMLVDGYTF
15,TRBV11-2,TRBJ1-2,TRBD1,once,TGTGCCAGCAGCTCGTACAGGGGGCAATTGTATGGCTACACCTTC,CASSSYRGQLYGYTF
14,TRBV7-3,TRBJ2-5,-,-,TGTGCCAGCAGCGCATCAGGGGGGCAAGAGACCCAGTACTTC,CASSASGGQETQYF
15,TRBV19,TRBJ2-1,TRBD2,-,TGTGCCAGTAGTATTTCAGCGGGGCCCTACAATGAGCAGTTCTTC,CASSISAGPYNEQFF
15,TRBV4-2,TRBJ2-7,-,-,TGTGCCAGCAGCCAAGAGGGGGGGCGCTCCTACGAGCAGTACTTC,CASSQEGGRSYEQYF
13,TRBV4-2,TRBJ1-2,-,-,TGTGCCAGCAGCCAAGGAGGGGCGGGAGGCTACACCTTC,CASSQGGAGGYTF
11,TRBV6-5,TRBJ2-5,-,-,TGTGCCAGCCACAAGGGGGAGACCCAGTACTTC,CASHKGETQYF
15,TRBV4-2,TRBJ1-2,TRBD1,-,TGTGCCAGCAGCCACCGGGACAGGGATATCTATGGCTACACCTTC,CASSHRDRDIYGYTF